The clone carrying this T cell receptor (beta chain) was recorded at least ten times. Antigen unknown. This record belongs to a study of molecular identifiers for immune sequencing clone quantification. This CDR3 is 13 amino acids long. Germline values: CDR1 SGHNT, CDR2 YYREEE (reference sequence). V was shortened by 0 bases and J by 4 bases, with 6 bases between the two germline ends. One entry per CDR3 protein results from TCRdb running MiXCR on the PCR reads. The data show about 60,000 distinct CDR3 sequences, 15% to 20% seen once. The study, taken as a whole, reports: Spiked Jurkat TCR RNA equivalent to one cell was reportedly detectable in one million naive cells. Sharing of a barcode by identical TCR molecules could cause highly expanded clone sizes to be underestimated.

Specimen: naive CD8+ T cells from blood, with Jurkat cell RNA spiked in. Subset indicated: FACS-sorted CD8+CD4-CCR7+CD45RA+ naive T cells. The rearrangement links TRBV5-4 to TRBJ2-3, with TRBD2 as a possible D gene (6 bases). This receptor was identified in a human donor in good health. Some libraries in this study had Jurkat cell RNA spiked in. CDR3 nucleotides: TGTGCCAGCAGCTTGGCGGGAGCAGATACGCAGTATTTT. Its translation is CASSLAGADTQYF.